These T cell receptor beta chains were read from a single sample in a study of shared clonotypes between healthy human individuals. Clones were sequenced by immunoSEQ multiplex PCR, and TCRdb holds only the in-frame ones, with some missing. The sample yields about 2.1 million clones, 85% to 95% seen once. The specimen sequenced was naive CD8+ T cells from PBMCs. Every receptor here comes from a man in his late teens or twenties in good health. Some clones in this sample may be carry-over from other donors' samples. Each CDR3 is given with its conserved first and last residue. A D gene is named only where the DNA matches it firmly. Rows give clone size only sometimes, using once, few, many, or a class for an expanded clone.

d_gene,v_gene,abundance,j_gene,CDR3aa,CDR3nt
-,TRBV6-1,-,TRBJ1-1,CASLVLGTEAFF,TGTGCCAGCTTAGTACTGGGGACTGAAGCTTTCTTT
-,TRBV4-1,once,TRBJ2-2,CASSLRSTGAWAGELFF,TGCGCCAGCAGCCTTCGGTCTACGGGGGCGTGGGCCGGGGAGCTGTTTTTT
-,TRBV5-8,-,TRBJ2-5,CASSLASVRGQETQYF,TGTGCCAGCAGCTTGGCGTCGGTTCGGGGGCAAGAGACCCAGTACTTC
-,TRBV7-3,once,TRBJ2-7,CASSFGQYNEQYF,TGTGCCAGCAGCTTCGGACAGTACAACGAGCAGTACTTC
TRBD2,TRBV28,-,TRBJ2-7,CASSHIGLAGLSYEQYF,TGTGCCAGCAGTCATATCGGATTAGCGGGACTAAGCTACGAGCAGTACTTC
-,TRBV7-9,-,TRBJ1-1,CASSPAAGAGEAFF,TGTGCCAGCAGCCCGGCAGCAGGGGCGGGTGAAGCTTTCTTT
TRBD2,TRBV9,-,TRBJ2-1,CASSPYTSAYNEQFF,TGTGCCAGCAGCCCCTACACTAGCGCCTACAATGAGCAGTTCTTC
-,TRBV6-5,-,TRBJ1-2,CASSYSIGEWVYGYTF,TGTGCCAGCAGTTACTCGATAGGGGAGTGGGTCTATGGCTACACCTTC
TRBD2,TRBV18,once,TRBJ2-7,CASSLGLAGYEQYF,TGTGCCAGCTCACTGGGACTAGCGGGGTACGAGCAGTACTTC
-,TRBV27,-,TRBJ2-7,CASSLSARYEQYF,TGTGCCAGCAGTTTATCGGCCCGCTACGAGCAGTACTTC